Listed below are T cell receptor beta chains from one sample, sequenced in a study of T-cell memory formation after mild COVID-19. MiXCR was run by TCRdb on the 5' RACE reads, yielding one entry per CDR3 protein. The sample comprises fewer than 350,000 distinct CDR3 sequences, roughly 8.2% of which are singletons, and roughly 23% rests with the top ten. Specimen: PBMCs or a T cell subset sorted from them (not recorded which). These TCRs come from a man younger than 35 who had mild COVID-19 (a few samples of this study predate the infection). Cell type and time point are not known. CDR3s include the opening cysteine and the closing phenylalanine or tryptophan. Each record gives: clone size, D gene, J gene, V gene, CDR3 protein, CDR3 DNA. D genes are given only for firm matches. The size entry is marked missing in some rows and otherwise reads once, few, many or a size class.

few	.	TRBJ2-7	TRBV5-1	CASSLLWNDRLYEQYF	TGCGCCAGCAGCTTGCTCTGGAACGACAGGCTCTACGAGCAGTACTTC
many	TRBD1	TRBJ1-2	TRBV5-8	CASSRRTGVHGYTF	TGTGCCAGCAGCCGAAGGACAGGCGTTCATGGCTACACCTTC
few	TRBD1	TRBJ1-1	TRBV5-6	CASSRIDRGSVTEAFF	TGTGCCAGCAGTCGGATCGACAGGGGATCGGTCACTGAAGCTTTCTTT
.	.	TRBJ2-2	TRBV9	CASSQGSGELFF	TGTGCCAGCTCACAGGGCAGCGGGGAGCTGTTTTTT
few	TRBD2	TRBJ2-1	TRBV24-1	CATSDFERGGSYNEQFF	TGTGCCACCAGTGATTTTGAGCGGGGGGGCAGCTACAATGAGCAGTTCTTC
.	TRBD2	TRBJ2-5	TRBV7-9	CASGQSKRERGQETQYF	TGTGCCAGCGGACAATCCAAACGGGAGCGGGGACAAGAGACCCAGTACTTC
few	TRBD2	TRBJ2-5	TRBV7-9	CASSFWGLAEETQYF	TGTGCCAGCAGCTTCTGGGGACTAGCGGAAGAGACCCAGTACTTC
few	.	TRBJ2-7	TRBV4-3	CASSQDRRVRGPRGEQYF	TGCGCCAGCAGCCAAGATCGAAGGGTTCGGGGTCCTCGCGGCGAGCAGTACTTC
many	TRBD1	TRBJ1-5	TRBV19	CASSPTGGYQPQHF	TGTGCCAGTAGTCCGACAGGGGGTTATCAGCCCCAGCATTTT
many	.	TRBJ1-6	TRBV6-1	CASPGNADNSPLHF	TGTGCCAGCCCTGGTAACGCCGATAATTCACCCCTCCACTTT
.	TRBD1	TRBJ1-1	TRBV20-1	CSASRTGRNTEAFF	TGCAGTGCTTCAAGGACAGGGAGAAACACTGAAGCTTTCTTT
few	TRBD2	TRBJ2-1	TRBV7-9	CASSSPWGGSYNEQFF	TGTGCCAGCAGCTCCCCGTGGGGGGGGTCCTACAATGAGCAGTTCTTC
.	.	TRBJ2-7	TRBV6-6	CASSYGVRGTYEQYF	TGTGCCAGCAGTTACGGCGTCCGGGGGACCTACGAGCAGTACTTC
.	TRBD2	TRBJ2-3	TRBV15	CATSRGRAASGGVTDTQYF	TGTGCCACCAGCAGAGGAAGGGCGGCTAGCGGGGGAGTCACAGATACGCAGTATTTT
many	TRBD2	TRBJ2-2	TRBV25-1	CASTSGGNTGELFF	TGTGCCAGCACCAGCGGGGGAAACACCGGGGAGCTGTTTTTT
.	.	TRBJ2-1	TRBV7-3	CASSFSALNEQFF	TGTGCCAGCAGCTTCTCAGCCCTCAATGAGCAGTTCTTC
.	TRBD1	TRBJ1-1	TRBV3-1	CASSPRGQGSFF	TGTGCCAGCAGCCCACGGGGACAGGGCTCGTTCTTT
few	TRBD1	TRBJ2-1	TRBV20-1	CSARADRDDNEQFF	TGCAGTGCTAGAGCGGACAGGGACGACAATGAGCAGTTCTTC
few	TRBD1	TRBJ1-2	TRBV7-8	CASSPPEGAQYGYTF	TGTGCCAGCAGCCCGCCGGAGGGGGCGCAGTATGGCTACACCTTC
many	TRBD1	TRBJ2-1	TRBV7-8	CASSNDRVIRVNEQFF	TGTGCCAGCAGCAATGACAGGGTTATAAGGGTCAATGAGCAGTTCTTC
.	TRBD1	TRBJ2-3	TRBV7-6	CASSLDTGAGDTQYF	TGTGCCAGCAGCCTAGATACAGGGGCTGGAGATACGCAGTATTTT
.	.	TRBJ2-5	TRBV20-1	CSARTSTGGFETQYF	TGCAGTGCTAGGACGTCGACAGGTGGTTTCGAGACCCAGTACTTC
.	.	TRBJ2-3	TRBV9	CASSVDHGTDTQYF	TGTGCCAGCAGCGTAGACCACGGCACAGATACGCAGTATTTT
few	TRBD1	TRBJ2-1	TRBV7-8	CASSLAFTGDEQFF	TGTGCCAGCAGCTTAGCCTTTACAGGGGATGAGCAGTTCTTC
few	.	TRBJ1-5	TRBV19	CASSKRQPNQPQHF	TGTGCCAGTAGTAAGCGGCAGCCTAATCAGCCCCAGCATTTT